The 8 T cell receptor beta chains given below trace back to one sample, sequenced in a study of T-cell memory formation after mild COVID-19. TCRdb ran MiXCR on the 5' RACE reads and lists one entry per CDR3 protein. The sample records about 350,000 distinct CDR3 sequences, 28% being singletons. Sequencing was carried out using PBMCs or a T cell subset sorted from them (not recorded which). The receptors derive from an adult woman who had mild COVID-19 (a few samples of this study predate the infection). Cell type and time point are not known.

The V gene is TRBV7-3, the J gene TRBJ1-1; D is possibly TRBD1 (5 bases). V was trimmed by 1 base and J by 2 bases, leaving 11 bases between them. The CDR3 contains 15 residues. Germline V gives CDR1 SGHTA, CDR2 FQGTGA. CDR3 sequence reads: CASSLKGRENTEAFF. In DNA, the CDR3 is TGTGCCAGCAGCTTAAAGGGGCGGGAAAACACTGAAGCTTTCTTT.

V is TRBV3-1 and J is TRBJ1-1; 11 nucleotides align to TRBD1. This CDR3 has 17 amino acids. After removal of 3 bases from V and 0 bases from J, the junction contained 6 bases not matched to a gene. Germline V gives CDR1 LGHDT, CDR2 YNNKEL (reference sequence). CDR3 bases: TGTGCCAGCAGCCATCGGACAGGGGGCACCATGAACACTGAAGCTTTCTTT. Its translation: CASSHRTGGTMNTEAFF.

This clonotype was seen only once. CDR3 DNA sequence: TGTGCCAGCAGTTACGACGCGTGGGGACAGATACCCGTCGGGCCTGAAGCTTTCTTT. Translation gives CASSYDAWGQIPVGPEAFF. The chain carries TRBV6-5 and TRBJ1-1; TRBD1 matches at 7 bases. The germline CDR1 and CDR2 sequences are MNHEY and SVGAGI. CDR3 length: 19 amino acids. V was clipped by 2 bases and J by 6 bases; unmatched bases: 21.

The CDR3 reads CASSWTSGGYEQFF. The CDR3 DNA reads TGTGCCAGCAGCTGGACTAGCGGGGGGTATGAGCAGTTCTTC. This chain uses TRBV7-6 with TRBJ2-1; 14 nucleotides align to TRBD2. There are 14 residues in the CDR3. CDR1 SGHVS and CDR2 FNYEAQ come from the germline V gene. The junction had 1 base not matched to a gene; V was cut back by 4 bases and J by 8 bases.

The chain combines TRBV3-1 with TRBJ2-1; D might be TRBD1 (5 bases). The CDR3 is 14 amino acids. V was cut by 0 bases and J by 4 bases, with 7 bases left in between. From germline, CDR1 is LGHDT and CDR2 YNNKEL (reference sequence). CDR3 sequence reads: CASSQDGHYNEQFF. The DNA of the CDR3 is TGTGCCAGCAGCCAAGACGGACATTACAATGAGCAGTTCTTC.

This clonotype has just a few counts. The chain has TRBV29-1 and TRBJ2-7, with TRBD1 identical over 8 bases. This CDR3 has 15 residues. Per germline, CDR1 SQVTM and CDR2 ANQGSEA. J lost 3 bases, V lost 6 bases, and 13 bases had no gene match. The CDR3 DNA sequence: TGCAGCGTCACTTACCCAGACAGGGGATTCTACGAGCAGTACTTC. Amino acids: CSVTYPDRGFYEQYF.

This clonotype came up many times. The J gene is TRBJ2-5, the V gene TRBV5-1; possibly TRBD1 or TRBD2 for D (5 bases each). Trimming cost V 3 bases and J 1 base, with 16 bases left between them. CDR1 and CDR2 from the germline V gene are SGHRS and YFSETQ. This CDR3 region has 16 residues. The DNA of the CDR3 is TGCGCCAGCAGCTGGGGCCTTTTCGGGACCCAAGAGACCCAGTACTTC. It yields the protein CASSWGLFGTQETQYF.

The chain couples TRBV20-1 to TRBJ2-7, with a tentative D call TRBD2 (5 bases). The germline V gene encodes CDR1 DFQATT and CDR2 SNEGSKA (reference sequence). This CDR3 spans 15 amino acids. The germline V and J ends were trimmed by 0 bases and 2 bases, with 14 bases remaining between them. CDR3 loop: CSARDRGQTTYEQYF. In DNA, the CDR3 is TGCAGTGCTAGAGATCGGGGTCAGACTACCTACGAGCAGTACTTC.